One and the same sample provided the 15 T cell receptor beta chains below, sequenced in a study of blood T cell repertoires in COVID-19. Assay used: immunoSEQ multiplex PCR; TCRdb lists only in-frame clones, some missing. This sample yields some 160,000 clones, of which 80% are seen a single time; around 7% belongs to the top ten. The specimen was peripheral blood. The receptor source for this set is a man aged 70 or older with active or convalescent COVID-19.

The rearrangement joins TRBV27 to TRBJ2-7; D unresolved. Germline V lookup: CDR1 MNHEY, CDR2 SMNVEV (reference sequence). V lost 5 bases, J lost 7 bases, and 18 bases lay in between. The CDR3 length is 14 residues. The CDR3 region is CASSPRAGFGEQYF. CDR3 DNA: TGTGCCAGCAGTCCCCGCGCCGGGTTTGGGGAGCAGTACTTC.

The rearrangement links TRBV27 to TRBJ1-1; unclear D gene. The germline V and J ends were trimmed by 8 bases and 7 bases, with 14 bases remaining between them. This CDR3 contains 12 residues. Germline lookup yields CDR1 MNHEY and CDR2 SMNVEV (reference sequence). CDR3 residues: CASFTNSHEAFF. CDR3 bases: TGTGCCAGCTTTACGAACAGTCATGAAGCTTTCTTT.

The J gene is TRBJ2-1, the V gene TRBV11-2; 9 bases are a match to TRBD2. Trimming at V came to 6 bases and at J to 9 bases, leaving 9 bases not matched to a gene. From germline, CDR1 is SGHAT and CDR2 FQNNGV. CDR3 length equals 14 residues. DNA for the CDR3: TGTGCCAGCAGAGAAATGCGGGGGGGCCCTGAGCAGTTCTTC. Amino acid sequence: CASREMRGGPEQFF.

The rearrangement links TRBV3-1 (or the pseudogene TRBV3-2) to TRBJ1-1; 8 nucleotides match TRBD1. Trimming took 3 bases from V and 5 from J; bases not matched to a gene: 8. The CDR3 spans 15 residues. Germline V gene data show CDR1 as LGHDT and CDR2 as YNNKEL (reference sequence). In DNA, the CDR3 is TGTGCCAGCAGCCATAGACAGGGGAGTGATACTGAAGCTTTCTTT. This gives the protein CASSHRQGSDTEAFF.

This clone was found once. The chain is built from TRBV29-1 and TRBJ2-1; TRBD1 matches at 10 bases. The V gene end was trimmed by 8 bases and the J gene end by 5 bases; junction bases not matched to a gene: 9. The CDR3 loop spans 14 amino acids. CDR1 and CDR2 (germline): SQVTM, ANQGSEA. CDR3 loop: CSSKDRGVHNEQFF. As DNA, the CDR3 is TGCAGCTCCAAGGACAGGGGGGTTCACAATGAGCAGTTCTTC.

V usage is TRBV19 and J usage is TRBJ2-2; possibly TRBD1 for D (7 bases). The CDR3 runs 14 residues. The ends were cut back, 5 bases at V and 5 bases at J, with 12 bases in the middle. Germline loops: CDR1 LNHDA, CDR2 SQIVND (reference sequence). The CDR3 nucleotides are TGTGCCAGTAGTGGGCGGGGACAGACCGGGGAGCTGTTTTTT. This translates into CASSGRGQTGELFF.

This clone was detected only a few times. The chain uses TRBV6-4 and TRBJ1-6; a weak D match, TRBD1 (6 bases). This CDR3 spans 15 amino acids. V shed 5 bases and J shed 9 bases, with 17 bases lying between them. The germline V gene encodes CDR1 MRHNA and CDR2 SNTAGT. The CDR3 sequence: CASSRDTTGGSPLHF. CDR3 sequence (DNA): TGTGCCAGCAGTCGGGACACCACAGGAGGTTCACCCCTCCACTTT.

The rearrangement uses TRBV15 and TRBJ1-4, with 7 nucleotides matching TRBD1. There are 18 residues in the CDR3. CDR1 and CDR2 (germline): LNHNV, YYDKDF (reference sequence). The V segment lost 1 base and the J segment 5 bases; nucleotides outside the gene matches: 13. Here the CDR3 DNA reads TGTGCCACCAGCAGAGGAGGCCCCCGACAGGGATCGAATGAAAAACTGTTTTTT. It encodes CATSRGGPRQGSNEKLFF. The whole variable domain, remainder taken from reference TRBV15 and TRBJ1-4, is DAMVIQNPRYQVTQFGKPVTLSCSQTLNHNVMYWYQQKSSQAPKLLFHYYDKDFNNEADTPDNFQSRRPNTSFCFLDIRSPGLGDTAMYLCATSRGGPRQGSNEKLFFGSGTQLSVL.

The V call is TRBV5-5, the J call TRBJ2-2; 9 bases line up with TRBD1. Per the germline V gene, CDR1 is SGHKS and CDR2 is YYEKEE (reference sequence). The CDR3 has 15 residues. V dropped 1 base and J dropped 3; count of bases not matched to a gene: 1. The CDR3 region has the DNA TGTGCCAGCAGCTTGAGGACAGGGGACACCGGGGAGCTGTTTTTT. Translated, it gives CASSLRTGDTGELFF.

This sequence joins TRBV2 and TRBJ1-5, with D possibly being TRBD1 (5 bases). Per the germline V gene, CDR1 is SNHLY and CDR2 is FYNNEI. Deletions cut 8 bases from V and 6 bases from J, with 23 bases between. The length of the CDR3 is 16 residues. The CDR3 DNA follows: TGTGCCAGCTACCCCTCTGTTCTCCAGGGTTCTCAGCCCCAGCATTTT. This codes for CASYPSVLQGSQPQHF.

The chain recombines TRBV2 with TRBJ1-1; TRBD1 is a possible D gene (6 bases). This CDR3 region has 12 residues. The germline V and J ends were trimmed by 6 bases and 10 bases, with 15 bases remaining between them. Germline values: CDR1 SNHLY, CDR2 FYNNEI. CDR3 nucleotide sequence: TGTGCCAGCAGGCCGGACAGCCCCTCAGCTTTCTTT. It yields the protein CASRPDSPSAFF.

Notes on this clone: This sample also contains other DNA sequences that code for the same CDR3. This chain joins TRBV5-1 and TRBJ2-3, with 7 bases that match TRBD1. Looked up from germline, CDR1 is SGHRS and CDR2 is YFSETQ. The CDR3 has 16 amino acids. With V trimmed by 0 bases and J by 0 bases, 4 bases remained unmatched. The CDR3 sequence is CASSLGEGASTDTQYF. The CDR3 DNA follows: TGCGCCAGCAGCTTGGGAGAGGGGGCTAGCACAGATACGCAGTATTTT.

V and J are TRBV3-1 (or the pseudogene TRBV3-2) and TRBJ1-2; D may be TRBD1 (5 bases). The germline CDR1 and CDR2 sequences are LGHDT and YNNKEL (reference sequence). CDR3 length: 14 amino acids. V was shortened by 2 bases and J by 4 bases, with 11 bases between the two germline ends. The CDR3 bases are TGTGCCAGCAGCCAATGGAGGGGAGGCTATGGCTACACCTTC. This sequence encodes CASSQWRGGYGYTF.

This chain links TRBV11-2 with TRBJ1-1, with D possibly TRBD1 on 5 matching bases. Germline V gene sequence: CDR1 SGHAT, CDR2 FQNNGV. The length of the CDR3 is 13 residues. V was shortened by 1 base and J by 11 bases, with 14 bases between the two germline ends. This chain's CDR3 is CASSLGGEGAAFF. The CDR3 nucleotides read TGTGCCAGCAGCTTAGGAGGGGAGGGAGCGGCTTTCTTT.

The rearrangement uses TRBV6-2 or TRBV6-3 and TRBJ1-5; D possibly corresponds to TRBD1 (6 bases). This CDR3 has 17 amino acids. V lost 2 bases to trimming and J lost 7 bases, with 21 bases between them. Germline V lookup: CDR1 MNHEY, CDR2 SVGEGT. The CDR3 bases are TGTGCCAGCAGTTACGGGGGCCGCGCAGGGATCGGGCAGCCCCAGCATTTT. Translation gives CASSYGGRAGIGQPQHF.